Presented here are 20 T cell receptor beta chains from one specimen sequenced in a study of regulatory T cells in long-lasting Graves disease. HTBI primers from iRepertoire and Arm-PCR of CDR3 regions yielded the TCR beta libraries. Using its own MiXCR run on the multiplex PCR reads, TCRdb lists one record per CDR3 protein. The data show around 250,000 distinct CDR3 sequences, 18% seen once. Time point of the sample: newly diagnosed GD, antithyroid drugs for less than 3 months. The TCR library was made from RNA that had been extracted from PBMCs in TRIzol. Separately, the same data were catalogued under a study of T cells in Graves' hyperthyroidism and ophthalmopathy.

The sample here was peripheral blood mononuclear cells (PBMCs), taken at new diagnosis, from a patient treated with antithyroid drugs. These receptors were taken from a woman in her thirties with Graves disease.

This clonotype was observed many times. The chain employs TRBV5-8 and TRBJ2-3; D is perhaps TRBD1 (5 bases). The CDR3 contains 15 residues. Germline V lookup: CDR1 SGHTS, CDR2 YDEGEE. Trimming took off 0 bases at V and 3 bases at J, with 11 bases between the two ends. CDR3 in amino acids: CASSLGRTGTDTQYF. CDR3 nucleotide sequence: TGTGCCAGCAGCTTGGGCCGAACAGGAACAGATACGCAGTATTTT.

This clonotype was detected ten times or more. J is TRBJ2-4 and V is TRBV20-1, with D unclear. The CDR3 is 13 residues long. Germline V CDR1 and CDR2: DFQATT, SNEGSKA (reference sequence). Trimming shortened V by 6 bases and J by 2 bases, and 11 bases separated the two germline ends. The CDR3, as DNA: TGCAGTGCACCCCAGGAATCCAAAAACATTCAGTACTTC. Translating gives CSAPQESKNIQYF.

The chain uses TRBV6-1 and TRBJ2-1, with D perhaps matching TRBD1 or TRBD2 (5 bases each). The germline gives CDR1 MNHNS, CDR2 SASEGT. The CDR3 runs 14 residues. Trimming removed 6 bases at V and 9 bases at J, with 18 bases between. CDR3 nucleotides: TGTGCCAGCAGCAGCGAGGGTTTCCAGGGTGAGCAGTTCTTC. Amino acids: CASSSEGFQGEQFF.

This clonotype was seen more than once but under ten times. V gene TRBV29-1 combines with J gene TRBJ1-1; D ambiguous. Germline CDR1 reads SQVTM; CDR2 reads ANQGSEA. V lost 3 bases to trimming and J lost 0 bases, with 8 bases between them. The CDR3 loop spans 13 amino acids. CDR3 nucleotides: TGCAGCGTTGACGGCCAGGTGAACACTGAAGCTTTCTTT. It specifies CSVDGQVNTEAFF.

The V call is TRBV10-3, the J call TRBJ1-1; 9 bases map to TRBD1. The CDR3 contains 16 residues. CDR1 and CDR2 (germline): ENHRY, SYGVKD. V was pared by 10 bases and J by 0 bases, with 12 bases of the junction left unmatched. CDR3 DNA: TGTGCCACCCTAGGACAGGGGCGCGAGATGAACACTGAAGCTTTCTTT. This translates into CATLGQGREMNTEAFF.

This clonotype was detected ten times or more. The chain carries TRBV20-1 and TRBJ1-3, with D tentatively TRBD1 (6 bases). The CDR3 totals 14 residues. V was pared by 0 bases and J by 4 bases, with 10 bases between. Germline V CDR1 and CDR2: DFQATT, SNEGSKA (reference sequence). CDR3 DNA: TGCAGTGCTAGAGATACAGGGACCGGAAACACCATATATTTT. Its protein product is CSARDTGTGNTIYF.

This clonotype was counted ten times or more. This chain links TRBV4-1 with TRBJ1-1; D not resolved. The CDR3 has 16 amino acids. V was shortened by 1 base and J by 5 bases, with 17 bases between the two germline ends. Germline V gene sequence: CDR1 MGHRA, CDR2 YSYEKL. CDR3 nucleotide sequence: TGCGCCAGCAGCCAAGCTCCCTTCGATGGGGTTACTGAAGCTTTCTTT. As protein: CASSQAPFDGVTEAFF.

The table lists this clonotype with many counts. This chain joins TRBV3-1 and TRBJ2-3; 8 bases align to TRBD1. Looked up from germline, CDR1 is LGHDT and CDR2 is YNNKEL (reference sequence). The ends lost 1 base at V and 4 bases at J; junction bases unmatched: 13. The CDR3 extends over 18 amino acids. The CDR3 nucleotides are TGTGCCAGCAGCCAAGGGCTTGACAGGGGCTTGAGGGCAGATACGCAGTATTTT. It translates to CASSQGLDRGLRADTQYF.

This clonotype occurred many times. The chain couples TRBV6-2 or TRBV6-3 to TRBJ1-1; no clear D. Germline CDR1 MNHEY, CDR2 SVGEGT. V was clipped by 5 bases and J by 9 bases, with 13 bases between them. This CDR3 is 12 amino acids long. The DNA for the CDR3 is TGTGCCAGCAGTAAGTTTGGCTCAAAAGCTTTCTTT. Translated, it gives CASSKFGSKAFF.

The sample holds many counts of this clonotype. The CDR3 region is CASTPRTSLPGYTF. CDR3 DNA: TGTGCCAGTACCCCCAGGACATCTCTTCCTGGCTACACCTTC. V gene TRBV19 combines with J gene TRBJ1-2; possible D gene TRBD1, 5 bases. V gave up 7 bases and J gave up 7 bases, with 19 bases separating them. The CDR3 has 14 residues. The germline V gene encodes CDR1 LNHDA and CDR2 SQIVND (reference sequence).

The rearrangement links TRBV7-9 to TRBJ2-1; 8 bases fit TRBD2. Germline-derived CDR1 and CDR2 are SEHNR and FQNEAQ (reference sequence). The CDR3 runs to 15 residues. J lost 8 bases, V lost 1 base, and 7 bases had no gene match. In DNA form, the CDR3 reads TGTGCCAGCAGCTTAGGACTAGCGACAGGCCATGAGCAGTTCTTC. Protein product: CASSLGLATGHEQFF.

This clonotype was found many times. The chain uses TRBV20-1 and TRBJ1-2; 7 bases fit TRBD1. The trim removed 3 bases at V and 5 bases at J, leaving 9 bases unmatched. This CDR3 has 14 amino acids. The germline V gene has CDR1 DFQATT and CDR2 SNEGSKA (reference sequence). The CDR3 DNA reads as TGCAGTGCTAGGGAGCCGACAGGGTGGTATGGCTACACCTTC. Protein product: CSAREPTGWYGYTF.

There are many counts of this clonotype. CDR3 amino acids: CATRAPQETQYF. The CDR3 coding sequence is TGTGCCACCCGGGCCCCTCAAGAGACCCAGTACTTC. V gene TRBV10-3 combines with J gene TRBJ2-5; no clear D gene. Trimming removed 10 bases from V and 2 bases from J, with 11 bases in between. The CDR3 totals 12 residues. CDR1 is ENHRY and CDR2 is SYGVKD in the germline V gene.

The table lists this clonotype with many counts. The gene calls are TRBV7-9 and TRBJ2-7, with 9 bases lining up with TRBD1. Unmatched junction bases numbered 5, after V lost 1 base and J lost 7 bases. CDR3 size: 14 residues. Germline CDR1 SEHNR, CDR2 FQNEAQ (reference sequence). CDR3 sequence reads: CASSLGDRVWEQYF. Written as DNA, the CDR3 is TGTGCCAGCAGCTTAGGGGACAGGGTATGGGAGCAGTACTTC.

The gene calls are TRBV19 and TRBJ2-1, with TRBD2 as a possible D gene (6 bases). Germline CDR1 LNHDA, CDR2 SQIVND (reference sequence). This CDR3 spans 17 amino acids. V was pared by 6 bases and J by 0 bases, with 18 bases between. CDR3 loop: CASRKPSGGSSYNEQFF. DNA of the CDR3: TGTGCCAGTAGGAAGCCCTCTGGGGGGAGCTCCTACAATGAGCAGTTCTTC.

CDR3 sequence reads: CASTRGGVTLKNIQYF. The DNA of the CDR3 is TGTGCCAGCACCCGAGGAGGGGTCACCTTGAAAAACATTCAGTACTTC. The V and J genes are TRBV28 and TRBJ2-4; D possibly corresponds to TRBD2 (6 bases). V lost 7 bases to trimming and J lost 4 bases, with 20 bases between them. There are 16 residues in the CDR3. Germline-derived CDR1 and CDR2 are MDHEN and SYDVKM.

This clonotype occurred many times. The rearrangement uses TRBV5-1 and TRBJ2-2, with D perhaps TRBD2 (5 bases). Germline CDR1 is SGHRS and CDR2 is YFSETQ. V gave up 5 bases and J gave up 2 bases, with 10 bases separating them. CDR3 length: 14 residues. In nucleotides, the CDR3 is TGCGCCAGCAGGGCGTCGGGAAACACCGGGGAGCTGTTTTTT. It translates to CASRASGNTGELFF.

The table lists this clonotype with many counts. The chain links TRBV5-4 to TRBJ1-3; D call uncertain. CDR1 and CDR2 (germline): SGHNT, YYREEE (reference sequence). The CDR3 consists of 14 residues. V was cut by 4 bases and J by 7 bases, with 15 bases left in between. Here the CDR3 DNA reads TGTGCCAGCAGCCACTGGACCGCGGGGAACACCATATATTTT. It encodes CASSHWTAGNTIYF.

This clonotype was detected only a few times. This chain connects TRBV27 to TRBJ2-7; 9 nucleotides agree with TRBD2. Germline lookup yields CDR1 MNHEY and CDR2 SMNVEV (reference sequence). After removal of 3 bases from V and 6 bases from J, the junction contained 3 bases not matched to a gene. This CDR3 contains 13 residues. The CDR3 DNA reads as TGTGCCAGCAGTTTGCGGGGGGGCAGCGAGCAGTACTTC. It codes for CASSLRGGSEQYF.

This clonotype was recorded a few times. This chain connects TRBV9 to TRBJ1-6; TRBD1 might be the D (5 bases). The CDR3 has 13 residues. Germline CDR1 SGDLS, CDR2 YYNGEE. Trimming took 9 bases from V and 5 from J, leaving 12 bases between them. Here the CDR3 reads CATQGDDNSPLHF. The CDR3 DNA is TGTGCCACCCAGGGAGACGATAATTCACCCCTCCACTTT.